These 32 T cell receptor beta chains were all obtained from the same sample, sequenced in a study of identical twins. TCRdb passed the 5' RACE reads through MiXCR, listing each CDR3 protein once. The data hold roughly 570,000 distinct CDR3 sequences, with more than 9% observed a single time. A further study also used this sample, focusing on yellow fever vaccine responses in identical twins.

Sequenced input: PBMCs. These TCRs come from a woman younger than 35 in good health.

The genes are TRBV7-2 and TRBJ2-7, with D maybe TRBD2 (5 bases). Germline V gene lookup returns CDR1 SGHTA and CDR2 FQGNSA. Trimming shortened V by 1 base and J by 2 bases, and 12 bases separated the two germline ends. The length of the CDR3 is 15 residues. CDR3 bases: TGTGCCAGCAGCTTAGTAGAGGGCGGAACCTACGAGCAGTACTTC. It codes for CASSLVEGGTYEQYF.

This chain links TRBV5-1 with TRBJ1-2, with D possibly being TRBD1 (5 bases). Trimming cost V 4 bases and J 5 bases, with 18 bases left between them. The length of the CDR3 is 15 residues. Germline lookup yields CDR1 SGHRS and CDR2 YFSETQ. CDR3 sequence: CASSGFLQERYGYTF. The DNA for the CDR3 is TGCGCCAGCAGCGGTTTTCTACAGGAACGGTATGGCTACACCTTC.

This clonotype was seen at least ten times. This chain connects TRBV9 to TRBJ2-7; 7 positions match TRBD2. The CDR3 is made up of 15 amino acids. Germline trimming cut 3 bases from V and 5 bases from J; bases unmatched to any gene: 11. Germline V lookup: CDR1 SGDLS, CDR2 YYNGEE. The CDR3 region is CASSEGGSGFDEQYF. The CDR3 DNA reads TGTGCCAGCAGCGAGGGAGGGAGCGGGTTCGACGAGCAGTACTTC.

The chain recombines TRBV11-2 with TRBJ2-2; D tentatively reads TRBD1 or TRBD2 (6 bases each). Germline CDR1 SGHAT, CDR2 FQNNGV. V lost 2 bases, J lost 0 bases, and 22 bases lay in between. The CDR3 is 20 amino acids. The CDR3 sequence is CASSLRLRSSGAPNTGELFF. CDR3 coding DNA: TGTGCCAGCAGCTTACGTTTGCGGTCTTCGGGGGCGCCGAACACCGGGGAGCTGTTTTTT.

The J gene is TRBJ2-1, the V gene TRBV7-2; TRBD2 matches at 12 bases. Germline V gene data show CDR1 as SGHTA and CDR2 as FQGNSA. The CDR3 loop spans 14 amino acids. Germline trimming cut 0 bases from V and 14 bases from J; bases unmatched to any gene: 5. CDR3: CASSLAGLAGGEFF. The DNA of the CDR3 is TGTGCCAGCAGCTTAGCGGGCCTAGCGGGAGGGGAGTTCTTC.

This chain joins TRBV4-3 and TRBJ2-7; D remains ambiguous. In germline, CDR1 is LGHNA, CDR2 YSLEER. V dropped 0 bases and J dropped 3 bases, with 9 bases sitting between them. CDR3 size: 14 residues. In nucleotides, the CDR3 is TGCGCCAGCAGCCAAGATCTTGCCAACTACGAGCAGTACTTC. It encodes CASSQDLANYEQYF.

This clonotype was picked up many times. The genes are TRBV5-1 and TRBJ1-1; TRBD1 might be the D (6 bases). V dropped 2 bases and J dropped 5 bases, with 7 bases sitting between them. This CDR3 has 12 residues. Germline CDR1 SGHRS, CDR2 YFSETQ. The CDR3 nucleotides read TGCGCCAGCAGCTTACAGGGAACTGAAGCTTTCTTT. Translation: CASSLQGTEAFF.

This clonotype showed up many times. The chain links TRBV12-3 or TRBV12-4 to TRBJ2-1, with 9 bases matching TRBD2. The CDR3 has 16 residues. V shed 0 bases and J 9 bases; nucleotides not matched to a gene: 9. Written as DNA, the CDR3 is TGTGCCAGCAGTTTAGCCCCGGGACTAGCCAAGGTTGAGCAGTTCTTC. It translates to CASSLAPGLAKVEQFF.

This clonotype has a handful of counts. The V call is TRBV11-2, the J call TRBJ1-2; 8 nucleotides agree with TRBD1. V lost 4 bases and J lost 3; bases outside the gene matches: 13. Looked up from germline, CDR1 is SGHAT and CDR2 is FQNNGV. CDR3 size: 17 residues. The CDR3 sequence: CASSSPGRTGRDYGYTF. The DNA for the CDR3 is TGTGCCAGCAGCTCCCCTGGGAGGACAGGGAGGGACTATGGCTACACCTTC.

This clonotype showed up just a few times. The gene calls are TRBV10-3 and TRBJ2-1; 10 bases are a match to TRBD2. Losses at the gene ends were 0 bases for V and 5 bases for J; bases not matched to a gene: 7. Germline CDR1 and CDR2: ENHRY and SYGVKD. The CDR3 sequence is 17 residues long. The CDR3 coding sequence is TGTGCCATCAGTGAGTCTCCCCTAGCGGGGGACCACAATGAGCAGTTCTTC. Its translation is CAISESPLAGDHNEQFF.

The chain is built from TRBV5-1 and TRBJ2-7, with a possible D match to TRBD2 (6 bases). The CDR3 contains 12 residues. V was shortened by 5 bases and J by 1 base, with 7 bases between the two germline ends. The germline V gene encodes CDR1 SGHRS and CDR2 YFSETQ. DNA of the CDR3: TGCGCCAGCAGGGAGGGATCCTACGAGCAGTACTTC. Translating it yields CASREGSYEQYF.

This clonotype has ten or more counts. This chain connects TRBV4-3 to TRBJ2-5; D is possibly TRBD1 (6 bases). The germline V and J ends were trimmed by 1 base and 4 bases, with 10 bases remaining between them. The germline gives CDR1 LGHNA, CDR2 YSLEER. The CDR3 runs to 14 residues. CDR3 protein: CASSQGAGAETQYF. In DNA form, the CDR3 reads TGCGCCAGCAGCCAAGGGGCAGGGGCAGAGACCCAGTACTTC.

The CDR3 DNA follows: TGCGCCAGCAGCTCAATGGACAGGCAAGCTTTCTTT. Translated, it gives CASSSMDRQAFF. The chain carries TRBV5-1 and TRBJ1-1, with TRBD1 identical over 7 bases. The CDR3 totals 12 residues. Germline V CDR1 and CDR2: SGHRS, YFSETQ. V lost 3 bases, J lost 9 bases, and 5 bases stayed unmatched.

This clonotype was observed a few times. The chain combines TRBV3-1 with TRBJ2-7, with no clear D. CDR1 is LGHDT and CDR2 is YNNKEL in the germline V gene (reference sequence). V was pared by 4 bases and J by 3 bases, with 7 bases between. This CDR3 is 12 amino acids long. The CDR3 sequence: CASSPSVYEQYF. The CDR3 coding sequence is TGTGCCAGCAGCCCCTCCGTCTACGAGCAGTACTTC.

The rearrangement links TRBV4-2 to TRBJ2-2; TRBD2 matches at 9 bases. The V gene end was trimmed by 0 bases and the J gene end by 0 bases; junction bases not matched to a gene: 5. The CDR3 runs to 18 residues. Germline V CDR1 and CDR2: LGHNA, YNFKEQ. Here the CDR3 DNA reads TGTGCCAGCAGCCAAGATCTGCCTAGCGGGGCGAACACCGGGGAGCTGTTTTTT. Amino acids: CASSQDLPSGANTGELFF.

A few counts support this clonotype. The genes are TRBV19 and TRBJ2-5; the D gene could be TRBD1 or TRBD2 (6 bases each). The CDR3 consists of 15 residues. The V gene's germline CDR1 is LNHDA and CDR2 SQIVND (reference sequence). V dropped 7 bases and J dropped 0 bases, with 15 bases sitting between them. CDR3: CASTTGSGDQETQYF. The DNA of the CDR3 is TGTGCCAGTACCACAGGGTCGGGAGACCAAGAGACCCAGTACTTC.

CDR3 amino acids: CASSYTLAAVSYNEQFF. The CDR3 bases are TGTGCCAGCAGTTACACACTAGCGGCCGTCTCCTACAATGAGCAGTTCTTC. V usage is TRBV6-5 and J usage is TRBJ2-1; 8 nucleotides align to TRBD2. Trimming took 2 bases from V and 0 from J; bases not matched to a gene: 6. This CDR3 spans 17 amino acids. Germline V gene lookup returns CDR1 MNHEY and CDR2 SVGAGI.

There are many counts of this clonotype. V and J are TRBV6-4 and TRBJ2-2, with D tentatively TRBD1 (5 bases). V gave up 5 bases and J gave up 2 bases, with 18 bases separating them. The CDR3 consists of 17 residues. Germline V gene lookup returns CDR1 MRHNA and CDR2 SNTAGT. The DNA of the CDR3 is TGTGCCAGCAGTCTCCAGGGTCCACCCCTCAACACCGGGGAGCTGTTTTTT. It encodes CASSLQGPPLNTGELFF.

This clonotype has ten or more counts. The chain recombines TRBV6-1 with TRBJ2-2, with D unclear. The V end lost 0 bases, the J end lost 1 base, and 6 bases lay between the germline ends. The CDR3 covers 15 residues. The V gene's germline CDR1 is MNHNS and CDR2 SASEGT. CDR3 DNA sequence: TGTGCCAGCAGTGAAGCCCCGGGGAACACCGGGGAGCTGTTTTTT. Protein: CASSEAPGNTGELFF.

In this sample, this clonotype turned up a few times. This sequence joins TRBV9 and TRBJ2-2, with unresolved D. Germline V gene data show CDR1 as SGDLS and CDR2 as YYNGEE. The germline V and J ends were trimmed by 0 bases and 9 bases, with 12 bases remaining between them. CDR3 length: 14 amino acids. CDR3: CASSVEAPARELFF. CDR3 nucleotide sequence: TGTGCCAGCAGCGTAGAGGCCCCCGCCAGGGAGCTGTTTTTT. The full variable domain, rest sourced from reference TRBV9 and TRBJ2-2, is DSGVTQTPKHLITATGQRVTLRCSPRSGDLSVYWYQQSLDQGLQFLIQYYNGEERAKGNILERFSAQQFPDLHSELNLSSLELGDSALYFCASSVEAPARELFFGEGSRLTVL.

A few counts support this clonotype. This sequence joins TRBV27 and TRBJ2-3; the D is unclear. This CDR3 has 14 amino acids. The germline V gene has CDR1 MNHEY and CDR2 SMNVEV (reference sequence). Trimming left V 3 bases short and J 0 bases short, with 7 bases between. The CDR3 reads CASSFSPSTDTQYF. CDR3 sequence (DNA): TGTGCCAGCAGTTTTTCTCCTAGCACAGATACGCAGTATTTT.

The chain employs TRBV4-3 and TRBJ2-2; 10 bases agree with TRBD2. V was pared by 1 base and J by 3 bases, with 2 bases of the junction left unmatched. Germline CDR1 and CDR2: LGHNA and YSLEER. This CDR3 contains 16 residues. CDR3 in amino acids: CASSQVGLAHTGELFF. The CDR3 nucleotides read TGCGCCAGCAGCCAAGTGGGACTAGCGCACACCGGGGAGCTGTTTTTT.

The chain employs TRBV11-1 and TRBJ2-3; D is perhaps TRBD1 (6 bases). From germline, CDR1 is SGHAT and CDR2 FQDESV (reference sequence). The CDR3 spans 14 residues. With 5 bases removed from V and 5 bases from J, the gap between germline ends came to 14 bases. The DNA for the CDR3 is TGTGCCAGCAGCCAGGGGAACAACGAAGATACGCAGTATTTT. Protein product: CASSQGNNEDTQYF.

This clonotype was counted ten times or more. This chain uses TRBV5-6 with TRBJ1-4, with D unclear. The germline V gene has CDR1 SGHDT and CDR2 YYEEEE. Between the trimmed V and J ends, which lost 4 bases and 8 bases, there was a span of 18 bases. The CDR3 covers 15 residues. CDR3 bases: TGTGCCAGCAGCCAAGTACCGGGCCCTACCGAAAAACTGTTTTTT. Translating it yields CASSQVPGPTEKLFF.

This clonotype was detected many times. The rearrangement uses TRBV7-8 and TRBJ2-3; 8 bases align to TRBD2. The length of the CDR3 is 15 residues. CDR1 and CDR2 (germline): SGHVS, FQNEAQ. Trimming took 1 base from V and 5 from J; bases not matched to a gene: 5. In nucleotides, the CDR3 is TGTGCCAGCAGCTTAGTCGGGGGGGTGATAGATACGCAGTATTTT. Its protein product is CASSLVGGVIDTQYF.

Here the CDR3 DNA reads TGTGCCAGCAGTTCTCTCCCAGGGGGGTACACCTTC. Its translation: CASSSLPGGYTF. The rearrangement joins TRBV12-3 or TRBV12-4 to TRBJ1-2, with TRBD1 matching over 7 bases. Trimming took 4 bases from V and 11 from J; bases not matched to a gene: 7. The CDR3 is made up of 12 amino acids.

This rearrangement joins TRBV5-6 to TRBJ2-1; 8 positions agree with TRBD1. V trimming: 2 bases; J trimming: 9 bases; junction bases outside the gene matches: 4. CDR1 and CDR2 (germline): SGHDT, YYEEEE. This CDR3 has 13 residues. The CDR3 sequence: CASSFNRGVEQFF. The CDR3 DNA sequence: TGTGCCAGCAGCTTCAACAGGGGGGTTGAGCAGTTCTTC. Full variable domain (outside the CDR3, taken from reference TRBV5-6 and TRBJ2-1): DAGVTQSPTHLIKTRGQQVTLRCSPKSGHDTVSWYQQALGQGPQFIFQYYEEEERQRGNFPDRFSGHQFPNYSSELNVNALLLGDSALYLCASSFNRGVEQFFGPGTRLTVL.

The sample holds many counts of this clonotype. The rearrangement links TRBV5-1 to TRBJ2-2, with TRBD1 identical over 11 bases. V was pared by 1 base and J by 6 bases, with 5 bases of the junction left unmatched. Per the germline V gene, CDR1 is SGHRS and CDR2 is YFSETQ. The CDR3 consists of 16 residues. CDR3 coding DNA: TGCGCCAGCAGCTTGAAAGGACAGGGGGCTGCCGGGGAGCTGTTTTTT. Residues: CASSLKGQGAAGELFF.

In this sample, this clonotype turned up a few times. The chain couples TRBV5-1 to TRBJ2-2; D not resolved. This CDR3 has 13 amino acids. With 3 bases removed from V and 4 bases from J, the gap between germline ends came to 7 bases. CDR1 and CDR2 (germline): SGHRS, YFSETQ. The CDR3 nucleotides are TGCGCCAGCAGCTCAAATCCCACCGGGGAGCTGTTTTTT. Protein sequence: CASSSNPTGELFF.

This clonotype was detected many times. The V gene is TRBV7-9, the J gene TRBJ2-7, with D possibly being TRBD1 (5 bases). Germline loops: CDR1 SEHNR, CDR2 FQNEAQ (reference sequence). V lost 2 bases, J lost 5 bases, and 13 bases lay in between. CDR3 size: 14 residues. CDR3 amino acids: CASSLNKQGNEQYF. CDR3 DNA sequence: TGTGCCAGCAGCTTAAATAAGCAGGGTAACGAGCAGTACTTC.

The chain recombines TRBV6-2 or TRBV6-3 with TRBJ2-1; TRBD1 matches 8 bases. CDR1 and CDR2 (germline): MNHEY, SVGEGT. The CDR3 is 18 amino acids. V lost 5 bases, J lost 5 bases, and 17 bases stayed unmatched. The CDR3 region has the DNA TGTGCCAGCAGTCTTTTAGTCGGGAGACAGGGGAAAAACAATGAGCAGTTCTTC. Its translation: CASSLLVGRQGKNNEQFF.

V is TRBV18 and J is TRBJ2-5; possibly TRBD1 or TRBD2 for D (5 bases each). The germline V gene encodes CDR1 KGHSH and CDR2 LQKENI. This CDR3 is 13 amino acids long. V lost 5 bases, J lost 5 bases, and 12 bases lay in between. This CDR3 is CASSYIEGETQYF. In DNA, the CDR3 is TGTGCCAGCTCATATATTGAGGGGGAGACCCAGTACTTC.